A single sample is the source of the 10 T cell receptor beta chains below, sequenced in a study of OX40 agonist ivuxolimab in advanced cancers. Profiling relied on immunoSEQ multiplex PCR, and the TCRdb table lists in-frame clones only, not all of them. The data hold around 70,000 clones, with 75% to 85% observed a single time. This material consisted of CD4+ or CD8+ T cells sorted from blood, taken in a trial of the OX40 agonist ivuxolimab. These receptor sequences come from an adult with an advanced solid tumor such as melanoma, head and neck, liver or kidney cancer.

The chain carries TRBV7-3 and TRBJ1-6, with no clear D. CDR1 SGHTA and CDR2 FQGTGA come from the germline V gene. The CDR3 is 15 residues long. V was pared by 1 base and J by 9 bases, with 13 bases between. CDR3 coding DNA: TGTGCCAGCAGCTTAATGGCAGCTGAATTTTCACCCCTCCACTTT. The encoded protein is CASSLMAAEFSPLHF.

This chain joins TRBV19 and TRBJ1-1; D unresolved. V lost 3 bases and J 0 bases, leaving 14 bases between the germline ends. CDR3 length equals 16 residues. Per germline, CDR1 LNHDA and CDR2 SQIVND (reference sequence). CDR3: CASSIAGTTLNTEAFF. In nucleotides, the CDR3 is TGTGCCAGTAGTATCGCGGGAACCACATTGAACACTGAAGCTTTCTTT.

The chain employs TRBV6-5 and TRBJ1-4; no clear D. V lost 0 bases and J lost 5, with 10 bases in between. The CDR3 length is 15 residues. In germline, CDR1 is MNHEY, CDR2 SVGAGI. The CDR3 sequence: CASSYSGGYNEKLFF. The DNA of the CDR3 is TGTGCCAGCAGTTACTCTGGCGGCTACAATGAAAAACTGTTTTTT.

The rearrangement uses TRBV5-4 and TRBJ2-7; D uncertain. The germline gives CDR1 SGHNT, CDR2 YYREEE (reference sequence). V gave up 2 bases and J gave up 0 bases, with 6 bases separating them. The CDR3 is 13 amino acids. The CDR3 loop is CASSLSSSYEQYF. The DNA of the CDR3 is TGTGCCAGCAGCTTATCCAGCTCCTACGAGCAGTACTTC.

The rearrangement joins TRBV19 to TRBJ2-7, with a weak D call TRBD2 (6 bases). Trimming took 2 bases from V and 3 from J, leaving 14 bases between them. The germline V gene encodes CDR1 LNHDA and CDR2 SQIVND (reference sequence). The CDR3 is made up of 15 amino acids. The CDR3 nucleotides read TGTGCCAGTAGTATAAAACGGGGGAAGAGCTACGAGCAGTACTTC. Translation gives CASSIKRGKSYEQYF.

The chain combines TRBV7-8 with TRBJ2-1; no definite D call. The CDR3 extends over 14 amino acids. CDR1 and CDR2 (germline): SGHVS, FQNEAQ. V lost 5 bases and J lost 1, with 9 bases in between. Here the CDR3 DNA reads TGTGCCAGCAGCCCTCGAGCTTCCTACAATGAGCAGTTCTTC. It translates to CASSPRASYNEQFF.

The genes are TRBV5-6 and TRBJ2-5; D call uncertain. The V end was cut by 9 bases, the J end by 5 bases, with 17 bases between. Germline V gene sequence: CDR1 SGHDT, CDR2 YYEEEE. This CDR3 comprises 13 residues. For the CDR3, the DNA is TGTGCCACTGGGCGGCGGAGCCGGGAGACCCAGTACTTC. It is translated as CATGRRSRETQYF.

The chain links TRBV5-6 to TRBJ1-4; 7 bases agree with TRBD1. J gave up 10 bases and V 0 bases, and 6 bases lay outside the gene matches. Germline CDR1 SGHDT, CDR2 YYEEEE. The CDR3 has 14 amino acids. The CDR3, as DNA: TGTGCCAGCAGCTTGGGACAGGGCATCGGAAAACTGTTTTTT. Amino acid sequence: CASSLGQGIGKLFF.

In the case of this clone: An end of the junction does not agree with germline; a read error may underlie this. This CDR3 is also generated by other DNA sequences in the sample. The V call is TRBV18, the J call TRBJ1-2; 9 positions match TRBD1. The CDR3 sequence is 13 residues long. Germline-derived CDR1 and CDR2 are KGHSH and LQKENI. In DNA, the CDR3 is TGCGCCAGCTCGCCGACAGGGGGTGATGGCTACACCTTC. It codes for CASSPTGGDGYTF. Together with reference TRBV18 and TRBJ1-2, the CDR3 gives the full variable domain: NAGVMQNPRHLVRRRGQEARLRCSPMKGHSHVYWYRQLPEEGLKFMVYLQKENIIDESGMPKERFSAEFPKEGPSILRIQQVVRGDSAAYFCASSPTGGDGYTFGSGTRLTVV.

This sequence joins TRBV11-2 and TRBJ2-5, with TRBD1 matching over 7 bases. Per germline, CDR1 SGHAT and CDR2 FQNNGV. The junction had 12 bases not matched to a gene; V was cut back by 1 base and J by 1 base. The CDR3 totals 18 residues. The CDR3 spells CASSLGQGMGPAQETQYF. DNA for the CDR3: TGTGCCAGCAGCTTAGGACAGGGTATGGGGCCTGCCCAAGAGACCCAGTACTTC.